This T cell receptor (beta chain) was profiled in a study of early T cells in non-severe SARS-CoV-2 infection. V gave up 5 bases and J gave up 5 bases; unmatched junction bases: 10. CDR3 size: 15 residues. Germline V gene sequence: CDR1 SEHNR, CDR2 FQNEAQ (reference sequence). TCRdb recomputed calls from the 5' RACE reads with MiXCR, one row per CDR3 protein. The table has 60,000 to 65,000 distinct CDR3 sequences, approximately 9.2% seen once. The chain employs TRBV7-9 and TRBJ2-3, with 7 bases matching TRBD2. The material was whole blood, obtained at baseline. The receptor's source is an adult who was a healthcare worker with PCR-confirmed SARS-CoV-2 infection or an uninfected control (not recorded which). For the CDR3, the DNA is TGTGCCAGCAGCCGAGGTCTAGCGGAAGTAGATACGCAGTATTTT. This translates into CASSRGLAEVDTQYF.